This TCR beta chain was sequenced for a study of cytomegalovirus exposure and HLA in healthy donors (dated by TCRdb to between 2016 and 2019). Regarding the complete study: The approximately 710 repertoires of the first cohort and the 110 or so validation repertoires were produced on the same platform, according to a later analysis. The study was designed to test whether signatures of past pathogen exposure could be identified by cataloging public T cell receptors. Besides the first cohort of around 670 subjects, a separate validation cohort made up of around 120 different subjects was used. The study combined high-throughput TCR immunosequencing, statistical association of individual TCRs with disease status, and machine learning to predict cytomegalovirus infection status. Summary of the overall study and its limitations: A later analysis had no HLA typing for the validation cohort, so co-occurrence there was scored across all 130 or so repertoires. The authors suggested that the approach could potentially be extended to other disease states and immunological phenotypes. A total of about 150 TCR beta chains were listed by the study as associated with cytomegalovirus. The classifier was reported to diagnose cytomegalovirus status with high specificity and sensitivity in both the original cohort and the validation cohort. In a later analysis, TCRs clustered in the first cohort were found to also tend to co-occur in the roughly 120 validation repertoires, with about 94% of cluster scores above 0. While some public TCRs were present in many individuals, most TCR sequences turned up only very rarely across donors. A few of the identified cytomegalovirus-associated TCR beta chains were confirmed in vitro to be specific for cytomegalovirus antigens.

CDR1 is given as MDHEN and CDR2 as SYDVKM, both from the germline V gene. V drops 9 bases and J drops 11 bases, leaving 13 bases in between. Including the terminal cysteine and phenylalanine, the CDR3 comprises 10 residues. The CDR3 DNA has 30 bases and is translated from base 1. This clone was seen a single time. There is no known antigen for this receptor. No base-level quality is on record; no much larger clone is a single base apart. Libraries were made using the immunoSEQ multiplex PCR assay. In the authors' own workflow: To diagnose cytomegalovirus status from the catalog of TCR beta chain sequences, a statistical classification framework was built. TCRdb obtained this table from immuneACCESS and retained in-frame rearrangements with V and J assigned. These tables miss some clones; where compared with another copy, unresolved V genes account for less than half of the shortfall, and the remainder is unexplained. V, J and clone size were drawn from that table, and D and trimming were deduced from the DNA. The sample table lists hundreds of thousands of clones, 70% to 90% of them with a count of one. Together, the top ten hold over 0.75% of the sample.

The donors belonged to the validation cohort of under 150 subjects, which was separate from the roughly 670-subject first cohort. This chain joins TRBV28 to TRBJ1-1; TRBD1 is a weak D gene call, 6 bases matching. The sequencing input was PBMCs. The TCR originated in a woman aged 18-29 years in good health and CMV-seronegative. The nucleotides are TGTGCCAGTAGACAGGTAACGGCTTTCTTT. Translation gives CASRQVTAFF.